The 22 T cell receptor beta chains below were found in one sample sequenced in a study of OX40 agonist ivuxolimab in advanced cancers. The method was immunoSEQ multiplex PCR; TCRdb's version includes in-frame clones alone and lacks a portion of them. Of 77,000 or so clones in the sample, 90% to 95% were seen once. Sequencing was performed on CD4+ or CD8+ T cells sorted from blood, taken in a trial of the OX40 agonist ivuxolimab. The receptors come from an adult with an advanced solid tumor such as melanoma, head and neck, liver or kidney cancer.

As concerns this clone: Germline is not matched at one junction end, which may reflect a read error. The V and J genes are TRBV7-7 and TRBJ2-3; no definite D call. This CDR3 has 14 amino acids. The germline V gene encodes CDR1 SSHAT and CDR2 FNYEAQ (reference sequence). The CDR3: CASSPMGSTDTQYF. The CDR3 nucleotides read TGTGCCAGCAGCCCTATGGGAAGCACCGATACGCAGTATTTT.

Written as DNA, the CDR3 is TGTGCCAGCTACAGGGAACTAGCCAAAAACATTCAGTACTTC. Protein sequence: CASYRELAKNIQYF. The chain uses TRBV2 and TRBJ2-4, with D possibly matching TRBD1 (6 bases). This CDR3 spans 14 amino acids. Germline V gives CDR1 SNHLY, CDR2 FYNNEI. The germline V and J ends were trimmed by 8 bases and 0 bases, with 11 bases remaining between them.

The CDR3 region has the DNA TGCGCCAGCATGCTACAGGAGGGTAGCTATGGCTACACCTTC. It codes for CASMLQEGSYGYTF. The chain links TRBV5-1 to TRBJ1-2, with D perhaps matching TRBD1 (5 bases). Looked up from germline, CDR1 is SGHRS and CDR2 is YFSETQ. The CDR3 sequence is 14 residues long. The ends were cut back, 6 bases at V and 4 bases at J, with 16 bases in the middle.

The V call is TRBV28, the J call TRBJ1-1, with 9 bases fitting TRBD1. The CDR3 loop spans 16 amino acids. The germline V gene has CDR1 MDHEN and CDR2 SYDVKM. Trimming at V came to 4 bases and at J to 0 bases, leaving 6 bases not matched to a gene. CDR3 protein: CASSSRRQGVNTEAFF. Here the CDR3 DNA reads TGTGCCAGCAGTTCCAGAAGACAGGGGGTGAACACTGAAGCTTTCTTT.

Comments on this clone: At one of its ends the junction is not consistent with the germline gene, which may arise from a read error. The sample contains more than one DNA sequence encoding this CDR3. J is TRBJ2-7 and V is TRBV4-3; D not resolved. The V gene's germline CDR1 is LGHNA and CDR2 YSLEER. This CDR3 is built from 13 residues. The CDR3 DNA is TGCGCCAGCAGCCTCAGGACCTCCTACGAGCAGTACTTT. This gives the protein CASSLRTSYEQYF.

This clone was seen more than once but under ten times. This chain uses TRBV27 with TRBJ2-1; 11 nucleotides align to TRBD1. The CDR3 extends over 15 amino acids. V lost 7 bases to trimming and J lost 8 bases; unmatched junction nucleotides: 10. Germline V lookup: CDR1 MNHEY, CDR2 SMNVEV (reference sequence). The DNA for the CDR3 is TGTGCCAGCACCCCGGGACAGGGGGTCCCTCATGAGCAGTTCTTC. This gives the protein CASTPGQGVPHEQFF.

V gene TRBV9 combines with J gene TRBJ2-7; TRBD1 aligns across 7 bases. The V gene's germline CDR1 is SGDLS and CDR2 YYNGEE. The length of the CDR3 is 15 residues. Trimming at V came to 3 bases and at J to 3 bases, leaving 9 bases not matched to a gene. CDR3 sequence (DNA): TGTGCCAGCAGCGCCCTCCCGGGACAGAACTACGAGCAGTACTTC. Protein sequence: CASSALPGQNYEQYF. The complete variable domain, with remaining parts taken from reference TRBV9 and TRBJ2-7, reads DSGVTQTPKHLITATGQRVTLRCSPRSGDLSVYWYQQSLDQGLQFLIQYYNGEERAKGNILERFSAQQFPDLHSELNLSSLELGDSALYFCASSALPGQNYEQYFGPGTRLTVT.

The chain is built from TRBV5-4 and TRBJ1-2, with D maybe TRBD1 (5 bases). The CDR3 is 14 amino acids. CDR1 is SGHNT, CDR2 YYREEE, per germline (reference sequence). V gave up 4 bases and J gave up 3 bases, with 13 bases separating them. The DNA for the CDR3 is TGTGCCAGCAGCCCGGGACGAAGTTACTATGGCTACACCTTC. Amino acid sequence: CASSPGRSYYGYTF.

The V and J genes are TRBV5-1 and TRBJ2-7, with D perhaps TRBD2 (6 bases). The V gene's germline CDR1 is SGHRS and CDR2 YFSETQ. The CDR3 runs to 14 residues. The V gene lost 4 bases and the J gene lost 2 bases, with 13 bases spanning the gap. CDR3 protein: CASSGSGVPYEQYF. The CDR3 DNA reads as TGCGCCAGCAGCGGTTCGGGGGTCCCCTACGAGCAGTACTTC.

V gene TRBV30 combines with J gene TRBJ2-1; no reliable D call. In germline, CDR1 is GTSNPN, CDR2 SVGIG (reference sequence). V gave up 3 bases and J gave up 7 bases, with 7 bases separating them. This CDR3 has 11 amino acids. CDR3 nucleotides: TGTGCCTGGAGGGCGACGAATGAGCAGTTCTTC. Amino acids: CAWRATNEQFF.

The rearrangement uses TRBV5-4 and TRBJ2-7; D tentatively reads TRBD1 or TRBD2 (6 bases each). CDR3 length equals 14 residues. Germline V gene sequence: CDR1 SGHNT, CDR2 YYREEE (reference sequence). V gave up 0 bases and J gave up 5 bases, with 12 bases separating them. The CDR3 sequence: CASSLVQGGNEQYF. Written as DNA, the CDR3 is TGTGCCAGCAGCTTGGTACAGGGAGGCAACGAGCAGTACTTC.

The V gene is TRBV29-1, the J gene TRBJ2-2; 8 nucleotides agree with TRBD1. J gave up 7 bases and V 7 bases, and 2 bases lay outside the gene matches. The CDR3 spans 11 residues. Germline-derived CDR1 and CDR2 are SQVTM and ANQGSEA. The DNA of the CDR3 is TGCAGCGCGACAGGGGTCGGGGAGCTGTTTTTT. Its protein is CSATGVGELFF.

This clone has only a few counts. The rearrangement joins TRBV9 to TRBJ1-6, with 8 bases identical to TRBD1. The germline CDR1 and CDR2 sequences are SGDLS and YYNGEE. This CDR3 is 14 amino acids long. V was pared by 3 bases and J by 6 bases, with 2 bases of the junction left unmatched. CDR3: CASSETGVNSPLHF. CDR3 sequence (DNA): TGTGCCAGCAGCGAGACAGGGGTTAATTCACCCCTCCACTTT.

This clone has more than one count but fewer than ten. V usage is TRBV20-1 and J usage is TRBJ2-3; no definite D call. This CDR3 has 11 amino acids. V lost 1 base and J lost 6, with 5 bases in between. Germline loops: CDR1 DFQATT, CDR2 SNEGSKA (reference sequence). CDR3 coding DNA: TGCAGTGCTAGAGGGACGGATACGCAGTATTTT. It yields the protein CSARGTDTQYF.

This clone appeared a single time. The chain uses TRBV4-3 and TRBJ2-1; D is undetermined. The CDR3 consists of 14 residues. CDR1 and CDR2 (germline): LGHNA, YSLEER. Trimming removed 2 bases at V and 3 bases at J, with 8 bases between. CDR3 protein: CASSQLDHYNEQFF. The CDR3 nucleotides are TGCGCCAGCAGCCAACTGGACCACTACAATGAGCAGTTCTTC.

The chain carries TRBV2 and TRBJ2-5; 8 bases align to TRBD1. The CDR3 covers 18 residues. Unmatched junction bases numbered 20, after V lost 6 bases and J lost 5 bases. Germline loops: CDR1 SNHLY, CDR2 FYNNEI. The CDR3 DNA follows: TGTGCCAGCAGCAAACAGAGGCAAACCCGACAGGGGAGGGAGACCCAGTACTTC. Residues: CASSKQRQTRQGRETQYF.

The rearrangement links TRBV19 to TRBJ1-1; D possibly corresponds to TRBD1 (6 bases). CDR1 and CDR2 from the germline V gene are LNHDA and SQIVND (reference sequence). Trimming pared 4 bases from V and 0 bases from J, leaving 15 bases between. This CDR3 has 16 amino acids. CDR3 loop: CASSSVWGQVNTEAFF. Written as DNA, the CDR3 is TGTGCCAGTAGTAGCGTCTGGGGACAAGTGAACACTGAAGCTTTCTTT.

The CDR3: CASSLAAGNEKLFF. DNA for the CDR3: TGCGCCAGCAGCTTGGCGGCAGGGAATGAAAAACTGTTTTTT. The V gene is TRBV5-1, the J gene TRBJ1-4, with a possible D match to TRBD1 (5 bases). V was cut by 0 bases and J by 5 bases, with 8 bases left in between. Germline CDR1 is SGHRS and CDR2 is YFSETQ. The CDR3 length is 14 residues.

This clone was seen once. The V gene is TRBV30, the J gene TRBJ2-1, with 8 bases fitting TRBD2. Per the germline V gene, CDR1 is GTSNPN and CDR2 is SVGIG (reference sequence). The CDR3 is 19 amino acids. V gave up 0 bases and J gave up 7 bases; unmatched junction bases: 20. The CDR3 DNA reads TGTGCCTGGAGTGTAAATTTGGGACTAGGGAAGTTATTCCCTAATGAGCAGTTCTTC. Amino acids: CAWSVNLGLGKLFPNEQFF.

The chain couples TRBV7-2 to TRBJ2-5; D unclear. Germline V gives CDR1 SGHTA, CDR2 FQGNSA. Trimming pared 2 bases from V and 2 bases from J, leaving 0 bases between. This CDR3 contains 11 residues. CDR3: CASSLQETQYF. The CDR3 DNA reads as TGTGCCAGCAGCTTACAAGAGACCCAGTACTTC. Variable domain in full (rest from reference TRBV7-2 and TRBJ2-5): GAGVSQSPSNKVTEKGKDVELRCDPISGHTALYWYRQSLGQGLEFLIYFQGNSAPDKSGLPSDRFSAERTGGSVSTLTIQRTQQEDSAVYLCASSLQETQYFGPGTRLLVL.

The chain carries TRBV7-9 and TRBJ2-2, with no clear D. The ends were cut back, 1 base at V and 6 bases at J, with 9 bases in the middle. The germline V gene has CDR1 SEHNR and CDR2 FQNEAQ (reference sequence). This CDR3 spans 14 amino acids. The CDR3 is CASSLGRPSGELFF. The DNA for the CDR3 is TGTGCCAGCAGCTTAGGCAGGCCGTCCGGGGAGCTGTTTTTT.

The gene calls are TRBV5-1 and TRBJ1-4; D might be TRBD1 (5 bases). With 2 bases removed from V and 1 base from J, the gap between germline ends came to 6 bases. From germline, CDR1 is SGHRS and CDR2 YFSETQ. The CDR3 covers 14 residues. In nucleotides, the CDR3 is TGCGCCAGCAGCTTCGGGGGAACTAATGAAAAACTGTTTTTT. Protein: CASSFGGTNEKLFF.